The 10 T cell receptor beta chains presented below share a single source sample, sequenced in a study of breast tumors, draining lymph nodes, adjacent tissues. TCRdb re-called the multiplex PCR reads through MiXCR, storing one row per CDR3 protein. The data contain 10,000 to 15,000 distinct CDR3 sequences, around 34% of them singletons. The specimen was breast tumor tissue. Source of these receptors: a female donor with breast cancer. Some clones in this sample may be carry-over from other donors' samples.

Ten or more counts support this clonotype. The chain combines TRBV2 with TRBJ2-1; D is unresolved. CDR1 is SNHLY, CDR2 FYNNEI, per germline. V was shortened by 2 bases and J by 2 bases, with 4 bases between the two germline ends. The CDR3 runs to 13 residues. The CDR3 DNA follows: TGTGCCAGCAGTGAAACCCCCTACAATGAGCAGTTCTTC. Protein sequence: CASSETPYNEQFF.

The chain combines TRBV20-1 with TRBJ2-7; 7 bases align to TRBD1. In germline, CDR1 is DFQATT, CDR2 SNEGSKA (reference sequence). The junction had 7 bases not matched to a gene; V was cut back by 1 base and J by 7 bases. The CDR3 is 13 residues long. The CDR3 bases are TGCAGTGCTAGAGGCCTGGACAGGTGGGAGCAGTACTTC. Translation gives CSARGLDRWEQYF.

This clonotype was detected only a few times. The chain carries TRBV6-5 and TRBJ2-2; TRBD1 aligns across 9 bases. V gave up 3 bases and J gave up 3 bases; unmatched junction bases: 5. Germline V gene lookup returns CDR1 MNHEY and CDR2 SVGAGI. The CDR3 is made up of 16 amino acids. CDR3: CASSYRTGGYTGELFF. In DNA form, the CDR3 reads TGTGCCAGCAGTTATCGAACAGGGGGCTACACCGGGGAGCTGTTTTTT.

The chain uses TRBV20-1 and TRBJ2-3; possible D gene TRBD2, 5 bases. Trimming took 6 bases from V and 2 from J, leaving 15 bases between them. Germline V lookup: CDR1 DFQATT, CDR2 SNEGSKA (reference sequence). The CDR3 runs 14 residues. As DNA, the CDR3 is TGCAGTGCCCGAGGCCCGGGGAACACAGATACGCAGTATTTT. Protein sequence: CSARGPGNTDTQYF.

V and J are TRBV7-9 and TRBJ2-1; a weak D match, TRBD2 (8 bases). The CDR3 is 17 amino acids. Germline values: CDR1 SEHNR, CDR2 FQNEAQ (reference sequence). Trimming took off 8 bases at V and 6 bases at J, with 26 bases between the two ends. The CDR3 coding sequence is TGTGCCAGCTTCGGGGGGGCTAGCGTAGGGGGCCTCAATGAGCAGTTCTTC. Its translation is CASFGGASVGGLNEQFF.

In this sample, this clonotype turned up many times. The J gene is TRBJ2-1, the V gene TRBV28; 11 bases fit TRBD1. Germline V gives CDR1 MDHEN, CDR2 SYDVKM. V was clipped by 3 bases and J by 5 bases; unmatched bases: 6. This CDR3 spans 16 amino acids. The DNA for the CDR3 is TGTGCCAGCAGTTTCTCCGGGACAGGGGGGGACAATGAGCAGTTCTTC. Its translation: CASSFSGTGGDNEQFF.

The sample holds one count of this clonotype. This chain joins TRBV10-3 and TRBJ2-7; the D is unclear. CDR1 is ENHRY and CDR2 is SYGVKD in the germline V gene. This CDR3 is 13 amino acids long. Trimming took off 3 bases at V and 5 bases at J, with 11 bases between the two ends. This chain's CDR3 is CAISDYVGHEQYF. The CDR3 bases are TGTGCCATCAGTGACTACGTCGGGCACGAGCAGTACTTC.

V is TRBV20-1 and J is TRBJ2-7, with 10 nucleotides matching TRBD1. Germline values: CDR1 DFQATT, CDR2 SNEGSKA (reference sequence). The CDR3 runs 13 residues. The J segment lost 2 bases and the V segment lost 6 bases, leaving 4 bases of the junction unmatched. CDR3 sequence reads: CSARQGAAYEQYF. CDR3 nucleotide sequence: TGCAGTGCCCGACAGGGGGCAGCCTACGAGCAGTACTTC.

In its sample, this clonotype was seen many times. The rearrangement joins TRBV27 to TRBJ2-2; D unclear. This CDR3 is 14 amino acids long. V was pared by 3 bases and J by 3 bases, with 8 bases between. Per germline, CDR1 MNHEY and CDR2 SMNVEV (reference sequence). The CDR3 DNA follows: TGTGCCAGCAGTTTGGTCCGACACACCGGGGAGCTGTTTTTT. Translated: CASSLVRHTGELFF.

The table lists this clonotype with many counts. This chain links TRBV6-2 or TRBV6-3 with TRBJ2-3; no clear D gene. V shed 5 bases and J shed 3 bases, with 12 bases lying between them. The CDR3 length is 14 residues. Germline V gives CDR1 MNHEY, CDR2 SVGEGT. CDR3 residues: CASSHRAETDTQYF. CDR3 bases: TGTGCCAGCAGTCACCGGGCCGAGACAGATACGCAGTATTTT.